The 18 T cell receptor beta chains reported below all come from one sample, sequenced in a study of T cell responses to AZD1222 COVID-19 vaccine. TCRdb's copy holds only in-frame clones and misses some; the assay was immunoSEQ multiplex PCR. The sample carries some 150,000 clones, roughly 90% recorded once. The sequenced sample was peripheral blood, obtained 28 days after the second AZD1222 dose. The receptors derive from an adult who received the AZD1222 COVID-19 vaccine.

This sequence joins TRBV20-1 and TRBJ2-7, with unresolved D. V was trimmed by 3 bases and J by 8 bases, leaving 11 bases between them. The CDR3 runs 11 residues. Germline values: CDR1 DFQATT, CDR2 SNEGSKA (reference sequence). In DNA form, the CDR3 reads TGCAGTGCTAGCCCACCTACGAAGCAGTACTTC. It specifies CSASPPTKQYF.

This clone was found once. The rearrangement joins TRBV7-7 to TRBJ2-2; perhaps TRBD2 as D (5 bases). This CDR3 is 13 amino acids long. Germline-derived CDR1 and CDR2 are SSHAT and FNYEAQ (reference sequence). Trimming cost V 5 bases and J 7 bases, with 11 bases left between them. CDR3 protein: CASSGSGGGELFF. CDR3 coding DNA: TGTGCCAGCAGCGGCAGCGGCGGCGGGGAGCTGTTTTTT. Variable domain in full (rest from reference TRBV7-7 and TRBJ2-2): GAGVSQSPRYKVTKRGQDVTLRCDPISSHATLYWYQQALGQGPEFLTYFNYEAQPDKSGLPSDRFSAERPEGSISTLTIQRTEQRDSAMYRCASSGSGGGELFFGEGSRLTVL.

The CDR3 DNA sequence: TGTGCCAGCAGCCAAGTCGGCTCCAGCGATGAGCAGTTCTTC. Its translation: CASSQVGSSDEQFF. This chain connects TRBV3-1 (or the pseudogene TRBV3-2) to TRBJ2-1; no definite D call. Looked up from germline, CDR1 is LGHDT and CDR2 is YNNKEL (reference sequence). This CDR3 has 14 residues. Trimming shortened V by 1 base and J by 8 bases, and 12 bases separated the two germline ends.

A few counts support this clone. Written as DNA, the CDR3 is TGCGCCAGCAGGGGACAGGGGCGGAGTGTCTCGGGCTACACCTTC. This gives the protein CASRGQGRSVSGYTF. The chain has TRBV5-1 and TRBJ1-2; TRBD1 agrees at 10 bases. The CDR3 sequence is 15 residues long. V gave up 5 bases and J gave up 8 bases; unmatched junction bases: 12. Germline V gene lookup returns CDR1 SGHRS and CDR2 YFSETQ.

The chain links TRBV21-1 to TRBJ1-2. TRBV21-1 counts as a pseudogene. CDR3 size: 17 residues. CDR3 residues: CASSPREWGADEGGYTF. CDR3 nucleotide sequence: TGTGCCAGCAGCCCCCGCGAGTGGGGAGCCGATGAAGGAGGCTACACCTTC.

The CDR3 region is CASSGGRVVTEAFF. CDR3 sequence (DNA): TGTGCCAGCTCTGGCGGCCGCGTGGTCACTGAAGCTTTCTTT. This rearrangement joins TRBV18 to TRBJ1-1, with D unresolved. Trimming removed 6 bases at V and 4 bases at J, with 15 bases between. The CDR3 has 14 residues. Germline CDR1 reads KGHSH; CDR2 reads LQKENI.

This chain uses TRBV5-6 with TRBJ2-3; tentatively, D is TRBD1 or TRBD2 (5 bases each). From germline, CDR1 is SGHDT and CDR2 YYEEEE. The CDR3 sequence is 15 residues long. V was shortened by 2 bases and J by 0 bases, with 10 bases between the two germline ends. The DNA of the CDR3 is TGTGCCAGCAGCTTCCCCGGGGCTAGCACAGATACGCAGTATTTT. Its protein product is CASSFPGASTDTQYF. Looking up the rest from reference TRBV5-6 and TRBJ2-3 gives the full variable domain: DAGVTQSPTHLIKTRGQQVTLRCSPKSGHDTVSWYQQALGQGPQFIFQYYEEEERQRGNFPDRFSGHQFPNYSSELNVNALLLGDSALYLCASSFPGASTDTQYFGPGTRLTVL.

The chain links TRBV27 to TRBJ1-1; D call uncertain. The CDR3 runs to 13 residues. V dropped 3 bases and J dropped 5 bases, with 10 bases sitting between them. From germline, CDR1 is MNHEY and CDR2 SMNVEV (reference sequence). The CDR3 here is CASSLHWRTEAFF. CDR3 DNA: TGTGCCAGCAGTTTGCACTGGCGAACTGAAGCTTTCTTT.

This chain links TRBV4-1 with TRBJ2-3, with 8 bases matching TRBD2. Germline lookup yields CDR1 MGHRA and CDR2 YSYEKL. The CDR3 runs to 16 residues. The V gene end was trimmed by 7 bases and the J gene end by 1 base; junction bases not matched to a gene: 10. The CDR3 region has the DNA TGCGCCAGCACTGAGGGAGCGGGAGAGGGCACAGATACGCAGTATTTT. This codes for CASTEGAGEGTDTQYF.

V and J are TRBV6-5 and TRBJ2-7; D is undetermined. Trimming shortened V by 6 bases and J by 2 bases, and 11 bases separated the two germline ends. The germline CDR1 and CDR2 sequences are MNHEY and SVGAGI. There are 13 residues in the CDR3. CDR3 nucleotide sequence: TGTGCCAGCAGAAGACCTACAACCTACGAGCAGTACTTC. Translation: CASRRPTTYEQYF.

In nucleotides, the CDR3 is TGCAGCGTTCTGCGGGACGGACCCTACGAGCAGTACTTC. Its translation: CSVLRDGPYEQYF. V usage is TRBV29-1 and J usage is TRBJ2-7; D perhaps matches TRBD2 (6 bases). CDR3 length: 13 amino acids. CDR1 is SQVTM and CDR2 is ANQGSEA in the germline V gene. The ends were cut back, 5 bases at V and 2 bases at J, with 13 bases in the middle.

This clone was observed a single time. V usage is TRBV11-3 and J usage is TRBJ2-6; unclear D gene. The V end lost 2 bases, the J end lost 2 bases, and 7 bases lay between the germline ends. Per the germline V gene, CDR1 is SGHNT and CDR2 is YENEEA. This CDR3 spans 15 amino acids. The CDR3 sequence is CASSLSVPGANVLTF. Here the CDR3 DNA reads TGTGCCAGCAGCTTATCGGTGCCTGGGGCCAACGTCCTGACTTTC.

This sequence joins TRBV5-6 and TRBJ1-1; D remains unclear. The CDR3 contains 13 residues. Trimming shortened V by 3 bases and J by 0 bases, and 6 bases separated the two germline ends. The V gene's germline CDR1 is SGHDT and CDR2 YYEEEE. The CDR3 protein is CASSWGLNTEAFF. In DNA form, the CDR3 reads TGTGCCAGCAGCTGGGGTCTGAACACTGAAGCTTTCTTT.

The J gene is TRBJ2-1, the V gene TRBV7-3, with 7 bases matching TRBD1. The CDR3 is 14 amino acids. The germline gives CDR1 SGHTA, CDR2 FQGTGA. V was pared by 4 bases and J by 8 bases, with 8 bases of the junction left unmatched. In nucleotides, the CDR3 is TGTGCCAGCAGCTCCGACAGGGATGACGATGAGCAGTTCTTC. Amino acid sequence: CASSSDRDDDEQFF.

This clone was observed once. The J gene is TRBJ2-2, the V gene TRBV6-5, with 7 bases that match TRBD2. The CDR3 has 15 amino acids. Germline V lookup: CDR1 MNHEY, CDR2 SVGAGI. Trimming took 6 bases from V and 4 from J; bases not matched to a gene: 8. The CDR3 region is CASSGGRKSTGELFF. Written as DNA, the CDR3 is TGTGCCAGCAGCGGCGGGAGAAAGAGCACCGGGGAGCTGTTTTTT.

The CDR3, as DNA: TGTGCCAGTAGTATAAGCCTGGGCCTAGCGGGAGGTAGAGAGACCCAGTACTTC. Translated, it gives CASSISLGLAGGRETQYF. The J gene is TRBJ2-5, the V gene TRBV19; 11 bases are shared with TRBD2. This CDR3 is built from 18 residues. Germline V gives CDR1 LNHDA, CDR2 SQIVND (reference sequence). Trimming at V came to 2 bases and at J to 4 bases, leaving 12 bases not matched to a gene.

The chain couples TRBV18 to TRBJ1-1; D is possibly TRBD1 (5 bases). The CDR3 length is 16 residues. Germline assignment: CDR1 KGHSH and CDR2 LQKENI. V lost 1 base and J 1 base, leaving 13 bases between the germline ends. CDR3 DNA: TGTGCCAGCTCACCACGGCAGGGCGCGGGGAACACTGAAGCTTTCTTT. Protein sequence: CASSPRQGAGNTEAFF.

J is TRBJ1-1 and V is TRBV6-2 or TRBV6-3, with 9 bases identical to TRBD1. J was trimmed by 4 bases and V by 2 bases; bases with no gene match: 8. CDR1 MNHEY and CDR2 SVGEGT come from the germline V gene. The CDR3 is 16 residues long. CDR3 amino acids: CASSYTGGLFRTEAFF. The CDR3 coding sequence is TGTGCCAGCAGTTACACAGGGGGCTTATTTCGCACTGAAGCTTTCTTT.